Below, 31 T cell receptor beta chains from the same sample are listed, as sequenced in a study of cytomegalovirus exposure and HLA in healthy donors. Primers for the PCR totalled 60 Vbeta and 13 Jbeta. Sequencing was performed with immunoSEQ multiplex PCR; in TCRdb, only in-frame clones are kept and a portion is missing. This sample carries 200,000 to 250,000 clones, around four fifths of them seen once, and the ten largest clones take approximately 2.6%. Sequenced input: PBMCs. The origin of the receptors is a woman aged 60 to 75 in good health and CMV-seropositive.

The chain is built from TRBV5-1 and TRBJ1-6; no definite D call. The CDR3 is 15 residues long. Germline-derived CDR1 and CDR2 are SGHRS and YFSETQ. The V end lost 0 bases, the J end lost 8 bases, and 12 bases lay between the germline ends. The CDR3 here is CASSLAARSHSPLHF. The CDR3 DNA follows: TGCGCCAGCAGCTTGGCTGCTAGGTCGCATTCACCCCTCCACTTT.

The chain recombines TRBV28 with TRBJ1-2, with TRBD1 matching over 12 bases. Germline V gene lookup returns CDR1 MDHEN and CDR2 SYDVKM. The length of the CDR3 is 17 residues. With V trimmed by 7 bases and J by 6 bases, 15 bases remained unmatched. The CDR3 coding sequence is TGTGCCAGCACCCTCCCCGGGGGACAGGGGGCGCGAGATGGCTACACCTTC. Protein sequence: CASTLPGGQGARDGYTF.

A remark on this clone: One end of the junction is discordant with germline, which a read error may explain. This chain links TRBV6-1 with TRBJ2-1; D uncertain. The CDR3 runs 13 residues. Germline-derived CDR1 and CDR2 are MNHNS and SASEGT. The CDR3 region is CASRETGYNEQFF. The CDR3 nucleotides are TGTGCCAGCCGTGAGACCGGGTACAATGAGCAGTTCTTC.

The chain recombines TRBV19 with TRBJ2-7; TRBD2 matches 10 bases. After removal of 5 bases from V and 3 bases from J, the junction contained 10 bases not matched to a gene. Germline V lookup: CDR1 LNHDA, CDR2 SQIVND (reference sequence). The CDR3 has 16 residues. CDR3 DNA: TGTGCCAGTAGTGCACGACCCTCTAGCGGGAGCTACGAGCAGTACTTC. It encodes CASSARPSSGSYEQYF. Using reference TRBV19 and TRBJ2-7 for the parts outside the CDR3, the full variable domain is DGGITQSPKYLFRKEGQNVTLSCEQNLNHDAMYWYRQDPGQGLRLIYYSQIVNDFQKGDIAEGYSVSREKKESFPLTVTSAQKNPTAFYLCASSARPSSGSYEQYFGPGTRLTVT.

This chain uses TRBV14 with TRBJ2-5, with D tentatively TRBD2 (6 bases). V lost 0 bases and J lost 5, with 13 bases in between. Germline lookup yields CDR1 SGHDN and CDR2 FVKESK. The CDR3 has 15 residues. The CDR3 here is CASSQETGAVETQYF. In DNA, the CDR3 is TGTGCCAGCAGCCAAGAGACGGGAGCGGTGGAGACCCAGTACTTC.

V and J are TRBV13 and TRBJ2-7; D gene uncertain. Trimming removed 0 bases from V and 4 bases from J, with 4 bases in between. CDR1 and CDR2 from the germline V gene are PRHDT and FYEKMQ (reference sequence). The CDR3 is 12 amino acids. The CDR3 region has the DNA TGTGCCAGCAGCTTAGGCCGGTACGAGCAGTACTTC. Its protein product is CASSLGRYEQYF.

The chain has TRBV7-3 and TRBJ1-6, with D possibly TRBD1 on 5 matching bases. The germline V and J ends were trimmed by 6 bases and 2 bases, with 11 bases remaining between them. The CDR3 totals 15 residues. Germline V gene sequence: CDR1 SGHTA, CDR2 FQGTGA. The CDR3 DNA reads TGTGCCAGCAGTAGCGGGACGGCCTATAATTCACCCCTCCACTTT. Its protein is CASSSGTAYNSPLHF. Filled out from reference TRBV7-3 and TRBJ1-6, the complete variable domain reads GAGVSQTPSNKVTEKGKYVELRCDPISGHTALYWYRQSLGQGPEFLIYFQGTGAADDSGLPNDRFFAVRPEGSVSTLKIQRTERGDSAVYLCASSSGTAYNSPLHFGNGTRLTVT.

This chain uses TRBV19 with TRBJ2-7, with 7 bases aligning to TRBD2. V dropped 2 bases and J dropped 5; count of bases not matched to a gene: 9. This CDR3 region has 15 residues. CDR1 LNHDA and CDR2 SQIVND come from the germline V gene (reference sequence). The CDR3 sequence: CASSISGRGGHEQYF. CDR3 DNA: TGTGCCAGTAGTATATCGGGGAGGGGTGGCCACGAGCAGTACTTC. The full variable domain, in which reference TRBV19 and TRBJ2-7 provide the parts outside the CDR3, is DGGITQSPKYLFRKEGQNVTLSCEQNLNHDAMYWYRQDPGQGLRLIYYSQIVNDFQKGDIAEGYSVSREKKESFPLTVTSAQKNPTAFYLCASSISGRGGHEQYFGPGTRLTVT.

J is TRBJ1-2 and V is TRBV6-1; D remains unclear. Germline assignment: CDR1 MNHNS and CDR2 SASEGT. The CDR3 is 14 residues long. The V and J ends lost 0 bases and 2 bases respectively, with 7 bases between them. The CDR3 loop reads CASSEAGGNYGYTF. The CDR3 DNA sequence: TGTGCCAGCAGTGAAGCAGGAGGGAACTATGGCTACACCTTC.

The V call is TRBV5-1, the J call TRBJ1-2; D may be TRBD1 (6 bases). CDR1 is SGHRS, CDR2 YFSETQ, per germline. The CDR3 sequence is 20 residues long. Trimming removed 9 bases from V and 5 bases from J, with 38 bases in between. The CDR3 DNA sequence: TGCGCCAACCGAAAATGGGGGGGGGCCCCCTTAACTCTCATAGGATATGGCTACACCTTC. It encodes CANRKWGGAPLTLIGYGYTF.

The CDR3 here is CASSLVQYNSPLHF. CDR3 nucleotide sequence: TGCGCCAGCAGCTTGGTTCAGTATAATTCACCCCTCCACTTT. The V and J genes are TRBV5-1 and TRBJ1-6, with unresolved D. Trimming removed 0 bases from V and 4 bases from J, with 5 bases in between. This CDR3 is built from 14 residues. CDR1 is SGHRS and CDR2 is YFSETQ in the germline V gene.

The chain carries TRBV5-1 and TRBJ1-6; possible D gene TRBD1, 5 bases. CDR3 length: 15 amino acids. V was clipped by 0 bases and J by 10 bases, with 14 bases between them. Per germline, CDR1 SGHRS and CDR2 YFSETQ. CDR3 amino acids: CASSLGGQGLSPLHF. Here the CDR3 DNA reads TGCGCCAGCAGCTTGGGAGGCCAGGGCTTGTCACCCCTCCACTTT.

The V and J genes are TRBV4-2 and TRBJ2-3, with TRBD2 identical over 11 bases. CDR3 length: 17 amino acids. Germline V gene sequence: CDR1 LGHNA, CDR2 YNFKEQ. Unmatched junction bases numbered 7, after V lost 4 bases and J lost 1 base. The CDR3 here is CASSRSVAGGGTDTQYF. The CDR3 bases are TGTGCCAGCAGCCGATCCGTAGCGGGAGGGGGCACAGATACGCAGTATTTT.

This clone was observed a handful of times. J is TRBJ1-2 and V is TRBV7-2; D ambiguous. Trimming took off 5 bases at V and 4 bases at J, with 14 bases between the two ends. Germline V lookup: CDR1 SGHTA, CDR2 FQGNSA. The CDR3 length is 14 residues. The CDR3 spells CASSRPGAVYGYTF. For the CDR3, the DNA is TGTGCCAGCAGCAGACCAGGTGCTGTCTATGGCTACACCTTC.

This chain uses TRBV7-2 with TRBJ2-1; D gene uncertain. V was clipped by 2 bases and J by 10 bases, with 9 bases between them. The CDR3 sequence is 12 residues long. Germline CDR1 is SGHTA and CDR2 is FQGNSA. The CDR3 sequence: CASSLINREQFF. Here the CDR3 DNA reads TGTGCCAGCAGCTTAATCAATCGGGAGCAGTTCTTC.

The CDR3 bases are TGTGCCAGCAGTTTGATAGACAGGGATTACAATGAGCAGTTCTTC. This sequence encodes CASSLIDRDYNEQFF. This chain links TRBV4-2 with TRBJ2-1; 7 nucleotides match TRBD1. The CDR3 length is 15 residues. The junction had 9 bases not matched to a gene; V was cut back by 6 bases and J by 4 bases. Germline V lookup: CDR1 LGHNA, CDR2 YNFKEQ.

V gene TRBV7-9 combines with J gene TRBJ1-1, with D tentatively TRBD1 (6 bases). Germline values: CDR1 SEHNR, CDR2 FQNEAQ (reference sequence). This CDR3 contains 14 residues. V was cut by 8 bases and J by 3 bases, with 16 bases left in between. The CDR3 DNA reads as TGTGCCAGCTACTTACTGGGGGCCGACACTGAAGCTTTCTTT. The encoded protein is CASYLLGADTEAFF. The full variable domain, in which reference TRBV7-9 and TRBJ1-1 provide the parts outside the CDR3, is DTGVSQNPRHKITKRGQNVTFRCDPISEHNRLYWYRQTLGQGPEFLTYFQNEAQLEKSRLLSDRFSAERPKGSFSTLEIQRTEQGDSAMYLCASYLLGADTEAFFGQGTRLTVV.

CDR3 amino acids: CASSEPFRGPNQPQHF. CDR3 bases: TGTGCCAGCAGTGAACCTTTCAGGGGGCCGAATCAGCCCCAGCATTTT. This chain connects TRBV6-1 to TRBJ1-5; 8 bases are a match to TRBD1. The V segment lost 2 bases and the J segment 4 bases; nucleotides outside the gene matches: 7. Looked up from germline, CDR1 is MNHNS and CDR2 is SASEGT. The CDR3 totals 16 residues.

This chain joins TRBV6-1 and TRBJ2-1; 12 bases fit TRBD2. The V and J ends lost 2 bases and 9 bases, in that order; junction bases with no gene match: 2. The CDR3 runs to 14 residues. CDR1 and CDR2 from the germline V gene are MNHNS and SASEGT. The CDR3 reads CASSELAGGSEQFF. CDR3 sequence (DNA): TGTGCCAGCAGTGAACTAGCGGGAGGGAGTGAGCAGTTCTTC.

This chain links TRBV20-1 with TRBJ2-5, with TRBD1 as a possible D gene (6 bases). From germline, CDR1 is DFQATT and CDR2 SNEGSKA (reference sequence). V shed 4 bases and J shed 5 bases, with 8 bases lying between them. This CDR3 is built from 11 residues. The CDR3 protein is CSANTGETQYF. DNA for the CDR3: TGCAGTGCTAACACAGGGGAGACCCAGTACTTC.

CDR3 nucleotide sequence: TGTGCCAGCAGTACAGGGTTTAACACTGAAGCTTTCTTT. Amino acid sequence: CASSTGFNTEAFF. The chain combines TRBV6-1 with TRBJ1-1, with D tentatively TRBD1 (6 bases). The CDR3 has 13 amino acids. The germline gives CDR1 MNHNS, CDR2 SASEGT. V dropped 5 bases and J dropped 2 bases, with 9 bases sitting between them.

CDR3 sequence: CASSISDRGWDEQYF. DNA of the CDR3: TGTGCCAGCAGCATCTCGGACAGGGGGTGGGACGAGCAGTACTTC. The chain recombines TRBV7-2 with TRBJ2-7, with 10 bases aligning to TRBD1. J lost 5 bases, V lost 5 bases, and 9 bases had no gene match. This CDR3 spans 15 amino acids. Germline V gives CDR1 SGHTA, CDR2 FQGNSA.

This clone has more than one count but fewer than ten. The chain is built from TRBV18 and TRBJ1-2; D unresolved. The germline gives CDR1 KGHSH, CDR2 LQKENI. This CDR3 spans 12 amino acids. The V end was cut by 1 base, the J end by 4 bases, with 4 bases between. The CDR3: CASSPRGYGYTF. Here the CDR3 DNA reads TGTGCCAGCTCACCACGCGGCTATGGCTACACCTTC. Together with reference TRBV18 and TRBJ1-2, the CDR3 gives the full variable domain: NAGVMQNPRHLVRRRGQEARLRCSPMKGHSHVYWYRQLPEEGLKFMVYLQKENIIDESGMPKERFSAEFPKEGPSILRIQQVVRGDSAAYFCASSPRGYGYTFGSGTRLTVV.

The chain carries TRBV4-3 and TRBJ2-5, with a weak D call TRBD2 (6 bases). The CDR3 runs 13 residues. Germline V lookup: CDR1 LGHNA, CDR2 YSLEER. With 1 base removed from V and 11 bases from J, the gap between germline ends came to 14 bases. The CDR3 protein is CASSQVGGFEQYF. CDR3 coding DNA: TGCGCCAGCAGCCAAGTCGGGGGTTTTGAGCAGTACTTC.

This sequence joins TRBV11-2 and TRBJ2-5; D is possibly TRBD2 (5 bases). Germline loops: CDR1 SGHAT, CDR2 FQNNGV. This CDR3 is built from 13 residues. V lost 4 bases and J lost 4, with 10 bases in between. In DNA, the CDR3 is TGTGCCAGCAGCTCCGGGATCCGAGAGACCCAGTACTTC. Protein sequence: CASSSGIRETQYF.

The rearrangement uses TRBV6-5 and TRBJ1-2, with 7 bases fitting TRBD1. CDR1 and CDR2 (germline): MNHEY, SVGAGI. V lost 6 bases and J lost 0; bases outside the gene matches: 7. There are 15 residues in the CDR3. The CDR3 DNA reads as TGTGCCAGCAGGCGGCAGGGGGATCCTAACTATGGCTACACCTTC. Translated: CASRRQGDPNYGYTF.

V usage is TRBV7-2 and J usage is TRBJ2-7; 8 bases agree with TRBD2. The CDR3 loop spans 15 amino acids. V dropped 5 bases and J dropped 0; count of bases not matched to a gene: 6. CDR1 SGHTA and CDR2 FQGNSA come from the germline V gene. This CDR3 reads CASSPSGSYSYEQYF. In DNA, the CDR3 is TGTGCCAGCAGCCCAAGCGGGAGCTACTCCTACGAGCAGTACTTC.

This clone was seen only once. The V and J genes are TRBV15 and TRBJ1-2, with 10 positions matching TRBD1. This CDR3 is 17 amino acids long. V dropped 1 base and J dropped 3; count of bases not matched to a gene: 8. CDR1 and CDR2 (germline): LNHNV, YYDKDF (reference sequence). The CDR3 reads CATSRGGTGAMDYGYTF. For the CDR3, the DNA is TGTGCCACCAGCAGAGGGGGGACAGGGGCAATGGACTATGGCTACACCTTC. The entire variable domain, with the rest obtained from reference TRBV15 and TRBJ1-2, is as follows: DAMVIQNPRYQVTQFGKPVTLSCSQTLNHNVMYWYQQKSSQAPKLLFHYYDKDFNNEADTPDNFQSRRPNTSFCFLDIRSPGLGDTAMYLCATSRGGTGAMDYGYTFGSGTRLTVV.

The chain recombines TRBV5-6 with TRBJ1-2, with TRBD1 matching 7 bases. The germline V gene has CDR1 SGHDT and CDR2 YYEEEE. This CDR3 spans 12 amino acids. V trimming: 5 bases; J trimming: 3 bases; junction bases outside the gene matches: 1. The CDR3 nucleotides are TGTGCCAGCAGTCAGGGGGACTATGGCTACACCTTC. Translating gives CASSQGDYGYTF.

The V gene is TRBV11-2, the J gene TRBJ1-1, with D possibly TRBD1 on 6 matching bases. The germline gives CDR1 SGHAT, CDR2 FQNNGV. This CDR3 is built from 18 residues. Trimming removed 5 bases from V and 3 bases from J, with 25 bases in between. The CDR3 spells CASSRNDYPGAGDTEAFF. CDR3 sequence (DNA): TGTGCCAGCAGCCGGAACGATTACCCAGGGGCTGGAGACACTGAAGCTTTCTTT.

The chain has TRBV19 and TRBJ2-7; D is perhaps TRBD1 (6 bases). V dropped 4 bases and J dropped 0 bases, with 19 bases sitting between them. Germline assignment: CDR1 LNHDA and CDR2 SQIVND (reference sequence). The CDR3 runs 17 residues. CDR3: CASSTLPGQSSSYEQYF. The CDR3 region has the DNA TGTGCCAGTAGTACCCTCCCCGGACAGTCGAGCTCCTACGAGCAGTACTTC.